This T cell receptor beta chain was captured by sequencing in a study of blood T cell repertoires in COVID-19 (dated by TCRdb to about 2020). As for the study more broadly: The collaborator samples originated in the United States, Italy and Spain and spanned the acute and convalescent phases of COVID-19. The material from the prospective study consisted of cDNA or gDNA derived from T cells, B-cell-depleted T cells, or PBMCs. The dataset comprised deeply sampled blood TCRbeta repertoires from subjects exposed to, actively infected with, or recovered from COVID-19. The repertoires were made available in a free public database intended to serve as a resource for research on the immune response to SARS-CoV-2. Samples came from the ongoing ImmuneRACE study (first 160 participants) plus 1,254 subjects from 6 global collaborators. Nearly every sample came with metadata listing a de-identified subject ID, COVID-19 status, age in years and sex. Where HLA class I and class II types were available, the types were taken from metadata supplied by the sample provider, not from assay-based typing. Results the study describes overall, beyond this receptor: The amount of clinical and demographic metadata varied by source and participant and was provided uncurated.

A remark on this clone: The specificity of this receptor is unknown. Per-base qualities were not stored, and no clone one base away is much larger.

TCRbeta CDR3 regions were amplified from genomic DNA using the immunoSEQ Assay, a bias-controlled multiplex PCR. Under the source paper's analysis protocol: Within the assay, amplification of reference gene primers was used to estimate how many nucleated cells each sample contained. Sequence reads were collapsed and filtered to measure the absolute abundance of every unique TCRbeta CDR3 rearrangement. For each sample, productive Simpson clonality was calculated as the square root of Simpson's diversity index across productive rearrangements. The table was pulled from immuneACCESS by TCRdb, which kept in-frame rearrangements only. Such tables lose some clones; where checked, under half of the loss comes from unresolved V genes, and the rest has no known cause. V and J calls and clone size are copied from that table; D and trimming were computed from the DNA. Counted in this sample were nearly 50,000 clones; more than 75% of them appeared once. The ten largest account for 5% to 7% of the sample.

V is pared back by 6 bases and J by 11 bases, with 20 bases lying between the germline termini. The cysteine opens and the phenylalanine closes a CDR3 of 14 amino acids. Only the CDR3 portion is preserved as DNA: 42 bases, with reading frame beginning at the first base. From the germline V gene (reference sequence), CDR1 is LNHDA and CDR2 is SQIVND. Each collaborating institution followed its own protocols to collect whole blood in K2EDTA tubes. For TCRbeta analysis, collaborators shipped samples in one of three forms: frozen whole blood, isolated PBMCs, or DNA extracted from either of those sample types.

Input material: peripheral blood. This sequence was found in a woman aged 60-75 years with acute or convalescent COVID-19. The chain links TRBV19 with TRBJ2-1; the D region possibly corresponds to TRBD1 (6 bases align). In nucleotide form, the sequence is TGTGCCAGTAGCTCGACAGGTCCCCTCGATCAGCAGTTCTTC. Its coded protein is CASSSTGPLDQQFF.